This T cell receptor beta chain was retrieved from a study of T cell clones after liver transplantation. Study conclusions and caveats: Donor-reactive sequences fell more than third party-reactive ones, suggesting partial deletion.

A few counts support this clone. Antigen specificity is unknown. This CDR3 spans 15 amino acids. After removal of 7 bases from V and 0 bases from J, the junction contained 5 bases not matched to a gene. Germline CDR1 and CDR2: MNHNY and SVGAGI (reference sequence). Sequencing was performed with immunoSEQ multiplex PCR; in TCRdb, only in-frame clones are kept and a portion is missing. In the table there are around 43,000 clones, around 84% of which are singletons. The clonotype comes from a human patient who received a liver transplant. Some T cells here may be from the graft donor. The chain links TRBV6-6 to TRBJ2-7; 11 nucleotides match TRBD2. The sample was CD4+ T cells from blood, taken 24 months after liver transplant. CDR3 loop: CASTSTSGVSYEQYF. CDR3 DNA: TGTGCCAGCACCTCGACTAGCGGGGTCTCCTACGAGCAGTACTTC.